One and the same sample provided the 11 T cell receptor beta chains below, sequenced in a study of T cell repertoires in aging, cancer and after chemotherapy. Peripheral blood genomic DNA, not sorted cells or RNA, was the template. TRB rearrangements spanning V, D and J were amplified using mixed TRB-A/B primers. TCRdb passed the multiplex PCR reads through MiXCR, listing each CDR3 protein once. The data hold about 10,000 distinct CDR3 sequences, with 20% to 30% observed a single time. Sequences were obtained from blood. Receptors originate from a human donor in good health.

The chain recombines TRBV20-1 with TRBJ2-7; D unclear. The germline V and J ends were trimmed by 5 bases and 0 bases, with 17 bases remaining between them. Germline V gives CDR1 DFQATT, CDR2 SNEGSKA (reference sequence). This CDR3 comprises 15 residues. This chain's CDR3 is CSAFAFSAPSYEQYF. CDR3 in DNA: TGCAGTGCTTTTGCGTTTTCAGCCCCCTCCTACGAGCAGTACTTC.

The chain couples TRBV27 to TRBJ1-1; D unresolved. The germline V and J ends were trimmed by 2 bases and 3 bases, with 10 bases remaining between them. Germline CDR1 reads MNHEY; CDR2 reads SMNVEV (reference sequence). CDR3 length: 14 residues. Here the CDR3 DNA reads TGTGCCAGCAGTTTAATAGTCTCTGACACTGAAGCTTTCTTT. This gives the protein CASSLIVSDTEAFF.

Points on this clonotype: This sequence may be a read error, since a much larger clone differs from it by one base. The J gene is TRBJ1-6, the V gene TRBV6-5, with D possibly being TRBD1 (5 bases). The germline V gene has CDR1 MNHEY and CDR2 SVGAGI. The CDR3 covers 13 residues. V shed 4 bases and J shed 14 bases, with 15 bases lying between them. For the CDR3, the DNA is TGTGCCAGCAGTTTCACAGGCGGATCATCCCTCCACTTT. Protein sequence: CASSFTGGSSLHF.

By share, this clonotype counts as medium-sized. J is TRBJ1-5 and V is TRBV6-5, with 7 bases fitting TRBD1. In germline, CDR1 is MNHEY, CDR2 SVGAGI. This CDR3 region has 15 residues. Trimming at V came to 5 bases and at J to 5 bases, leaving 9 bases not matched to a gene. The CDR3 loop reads CASSVGGTVHQPQHF. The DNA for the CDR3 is TGTGCCAGCAGTGTCGGCGGGACAGTTCATCAGCCCCAGCATTTT.

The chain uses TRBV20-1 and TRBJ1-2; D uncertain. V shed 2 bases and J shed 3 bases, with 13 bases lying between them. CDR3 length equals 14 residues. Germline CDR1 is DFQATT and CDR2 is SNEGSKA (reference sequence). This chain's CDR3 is CSARYSPEYYGYTF. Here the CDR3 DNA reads TGCAGTGCTAGATATTCGCCAGAATACTATGGCTACACCTTC.

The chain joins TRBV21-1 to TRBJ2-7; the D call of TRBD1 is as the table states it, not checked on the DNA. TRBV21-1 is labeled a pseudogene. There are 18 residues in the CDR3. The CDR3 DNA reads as TGTGCCAGCAACGAGAACAGGGGACGCCCACTACCCAACTACGAGCAGTACTTC. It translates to CASNENRGRPLPNYEQYF.

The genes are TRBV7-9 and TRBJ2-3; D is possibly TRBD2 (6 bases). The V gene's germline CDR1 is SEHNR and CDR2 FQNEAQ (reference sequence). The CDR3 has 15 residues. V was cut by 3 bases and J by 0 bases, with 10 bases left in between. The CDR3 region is CASSFGGFSTDTQYF. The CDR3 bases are TGTGCCAGCAGCTTCGGGGGATTTAGCACAGATACGCAGTATTTT.

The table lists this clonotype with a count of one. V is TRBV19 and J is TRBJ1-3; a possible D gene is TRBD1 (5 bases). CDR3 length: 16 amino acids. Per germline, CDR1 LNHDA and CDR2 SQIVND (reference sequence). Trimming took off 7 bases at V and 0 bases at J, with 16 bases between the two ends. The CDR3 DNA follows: TGTGCCAGTACTCCTGGGACGCTTACCTCTGGAAACACCATATATTTT. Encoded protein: CASTPGTLTSGNTIYF.

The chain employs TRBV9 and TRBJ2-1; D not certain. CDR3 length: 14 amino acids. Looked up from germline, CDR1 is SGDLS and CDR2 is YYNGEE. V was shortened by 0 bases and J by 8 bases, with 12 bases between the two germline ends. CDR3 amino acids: CASSVEVGGDEQFF. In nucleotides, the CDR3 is TGTGCCAGCAGCGTAGAGGTCGGCGGAGATGAGCAGTTCTTC.

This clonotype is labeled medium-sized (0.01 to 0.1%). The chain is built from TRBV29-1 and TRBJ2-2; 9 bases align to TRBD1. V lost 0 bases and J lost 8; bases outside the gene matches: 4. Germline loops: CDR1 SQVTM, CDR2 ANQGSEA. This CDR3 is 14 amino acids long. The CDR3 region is CSVEDWTGEGELFF. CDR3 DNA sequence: TGCAGCGTTGAAGATTGGACAGGGGAGGGGGAGCTGTTTTTT.

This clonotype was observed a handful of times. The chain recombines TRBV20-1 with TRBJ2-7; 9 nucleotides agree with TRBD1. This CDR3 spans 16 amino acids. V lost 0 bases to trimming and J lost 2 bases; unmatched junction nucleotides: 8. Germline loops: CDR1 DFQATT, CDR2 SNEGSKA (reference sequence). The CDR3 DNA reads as TGCAGTGCTAGAGATCGTTACCGGGACAGGGCCTACGAGCAGTACTTC. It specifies CSARDRYRDRAYEQYF.